This T cell receptor beta chain was found in a study of breast tumors, draining lymph nodes, adjacent tissues. CDR1 is LNHDA and CDR2 is SQIVND in the germline V gene (reference sequence). CDR3 length equals 15 residues. The germline V and J ends were trimmed by 3 bases and 0 bases, with 9 bases remaining between them. This clonotype was picked up many times. TCRdb used MiXCR to reprocess the multiplex PCR reads, holding one entry per CDR3 protein. The data show about 16,000 distinct CDR3 sequences, 45% seen once. The sample was tumor-adjacent breast tissue. The TCR was taken from a female donor with breast cancer. Some clones in this sample may be carry-over from other donors' samples. The V call is TRBV19, the J call TRBJ1-3, with a weak D call TRBD1 (5 bases). The CDR3 sequence is CASSMYRSSGNTIYF. The CDR3 region has the DNA TGTGCCAGTAGTATGTACAGGAGCTCTGGAAACACCATATATTTT. Full variable domain (remainder filled in from reference TRBV19 and TRBJ1-3): DGGITQSPKYLFRKEGQNVTLSCEQNLNHDAMYWYRQDPGQGLRLIYYSQIVNDFQKGDIAEGYSVSREKKESFPLTVTSAQKNPTAFYLCASSMYRSSGNTIYFGEGSWLTVV.